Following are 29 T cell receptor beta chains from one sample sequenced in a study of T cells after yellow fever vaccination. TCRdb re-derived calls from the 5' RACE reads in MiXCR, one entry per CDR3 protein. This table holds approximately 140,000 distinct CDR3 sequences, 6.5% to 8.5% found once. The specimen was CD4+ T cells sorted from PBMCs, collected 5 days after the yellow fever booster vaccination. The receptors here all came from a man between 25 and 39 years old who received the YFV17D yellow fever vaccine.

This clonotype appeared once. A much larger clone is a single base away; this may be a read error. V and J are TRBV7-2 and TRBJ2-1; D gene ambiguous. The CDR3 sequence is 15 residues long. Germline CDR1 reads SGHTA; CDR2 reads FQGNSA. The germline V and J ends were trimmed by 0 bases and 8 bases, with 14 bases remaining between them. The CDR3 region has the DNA TGTGCCAGCAGCTTAGCCTCCCGGGTTGGCGATGAGCAGTTCTTC. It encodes CASSLASRVGDEQFF.

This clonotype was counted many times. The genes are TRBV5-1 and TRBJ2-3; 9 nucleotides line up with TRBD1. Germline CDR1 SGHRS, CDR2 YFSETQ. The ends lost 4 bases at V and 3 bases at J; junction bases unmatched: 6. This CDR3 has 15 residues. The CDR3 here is CASSPRTGETDTQYF. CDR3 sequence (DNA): TGCGCCAGCAGCCCCAGGACAGGGGAAACAGATACGCAGTATTTT.

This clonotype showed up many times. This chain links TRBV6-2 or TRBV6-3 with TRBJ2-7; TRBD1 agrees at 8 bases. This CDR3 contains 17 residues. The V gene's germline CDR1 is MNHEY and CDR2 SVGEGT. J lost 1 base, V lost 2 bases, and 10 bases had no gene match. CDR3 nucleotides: TGTGCCAGCAGTTACCCTCCGGACAGGGTCCTATCCTACGAGCAGTACTTC. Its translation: CASSYPPDRVLSYEQYF.

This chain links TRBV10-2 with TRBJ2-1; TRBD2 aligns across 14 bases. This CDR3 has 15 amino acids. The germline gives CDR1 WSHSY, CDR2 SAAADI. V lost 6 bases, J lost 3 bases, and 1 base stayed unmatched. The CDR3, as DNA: TGCGCCAGCAGGGGACTAGCGGGAGTCTACAATGAGCAGTTCTTC. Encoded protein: CASRGLAGVYNEQFF.

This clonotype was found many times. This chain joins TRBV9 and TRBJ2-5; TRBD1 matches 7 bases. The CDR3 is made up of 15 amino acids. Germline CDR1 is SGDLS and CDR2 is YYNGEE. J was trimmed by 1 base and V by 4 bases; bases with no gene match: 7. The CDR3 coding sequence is TGTGCCAGCAGCCTGCTCCAGGGGGTCCAAGAGACCCAGTACTTC. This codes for CASSLLQGVQETQYF. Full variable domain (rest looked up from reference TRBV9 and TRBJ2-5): DSGVTQTPKHLITATGQRVTLRCSPRSGDLSVYWYQQSLDQGLQFLIQYYNGEERAKGNILERFSAQQFPDLHSELNLSSLELGDSALYFCASSLLQGVQETQYFGPGTRLLVL.

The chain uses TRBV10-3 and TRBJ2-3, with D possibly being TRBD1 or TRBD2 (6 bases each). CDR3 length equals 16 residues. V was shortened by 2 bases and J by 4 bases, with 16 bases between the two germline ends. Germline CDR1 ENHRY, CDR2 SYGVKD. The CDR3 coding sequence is TGTGCCATCAGTGAGAGGACGGGTGGGGGGCCAGATACGCAGTATTTT. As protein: CAISERTGGGPDTQYF.

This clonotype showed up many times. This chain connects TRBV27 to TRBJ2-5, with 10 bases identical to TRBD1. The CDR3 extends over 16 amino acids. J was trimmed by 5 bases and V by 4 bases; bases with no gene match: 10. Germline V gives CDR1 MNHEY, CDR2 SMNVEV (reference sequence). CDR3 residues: CASSSSWDRGWETQYF. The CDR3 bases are TGTGCCAGCAGTTCATCCTGGGACAGGGGCTGGGAGACCCAGTACTTC.

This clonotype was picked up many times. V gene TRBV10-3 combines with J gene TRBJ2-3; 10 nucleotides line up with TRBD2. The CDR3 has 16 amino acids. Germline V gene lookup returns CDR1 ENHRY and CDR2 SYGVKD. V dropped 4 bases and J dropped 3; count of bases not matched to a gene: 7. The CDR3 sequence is CAISAASGSGTDTQYF. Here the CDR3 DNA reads TGTGCCATCAGTGCCGCTAGCGGGAGTGGTACAGATACGCAGTATTTT.

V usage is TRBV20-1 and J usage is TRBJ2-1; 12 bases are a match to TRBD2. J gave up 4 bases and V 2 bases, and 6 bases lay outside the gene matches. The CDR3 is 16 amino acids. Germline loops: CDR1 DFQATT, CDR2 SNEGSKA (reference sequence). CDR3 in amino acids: CSARRTSGKDYNEQFF. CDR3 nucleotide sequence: TGCAGTGCTAGACGGACTAGCGGGAAAGATTACAATGAGCAGTTCTTC.

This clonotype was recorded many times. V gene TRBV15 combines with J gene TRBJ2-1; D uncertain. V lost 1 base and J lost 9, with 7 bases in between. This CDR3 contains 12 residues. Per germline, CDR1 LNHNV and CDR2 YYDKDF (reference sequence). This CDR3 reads CATSRADGEQFF. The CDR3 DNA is TGTGCCACCAGCAGAGCCGACGGTGAGCAGTTCTTC.

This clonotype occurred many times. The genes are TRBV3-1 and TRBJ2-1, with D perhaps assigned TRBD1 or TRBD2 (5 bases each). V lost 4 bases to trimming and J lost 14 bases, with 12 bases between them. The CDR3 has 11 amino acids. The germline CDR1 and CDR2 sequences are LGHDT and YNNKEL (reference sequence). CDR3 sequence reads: CASSPQMGEFF. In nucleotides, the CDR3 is TGTGCCAGCAGCCCACAGATGGGGGAGTTCTTC.

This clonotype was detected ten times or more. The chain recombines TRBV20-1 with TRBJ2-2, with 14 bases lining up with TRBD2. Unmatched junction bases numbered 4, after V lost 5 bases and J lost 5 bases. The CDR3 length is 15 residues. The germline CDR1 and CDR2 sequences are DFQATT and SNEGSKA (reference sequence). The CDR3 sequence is CSAPGTSGRTGELFF. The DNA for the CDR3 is TGCAGTGCTCCCGGGACTAGCGGGAGAACCGGGGAGCTGTTTTTT.

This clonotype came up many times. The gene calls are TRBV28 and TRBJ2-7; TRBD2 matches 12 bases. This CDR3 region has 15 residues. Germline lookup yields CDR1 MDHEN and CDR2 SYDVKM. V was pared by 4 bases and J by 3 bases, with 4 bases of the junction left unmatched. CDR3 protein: CASSSSGRALYEQYF. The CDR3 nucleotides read TGTGCCAGCAGTTCTAGCGGGAGGGCCCTCTACGAGCAGTACTTC. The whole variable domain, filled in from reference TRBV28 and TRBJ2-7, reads DVKVTQSSRYLVKRTGEKVFLECVQDMDHENMFWYRQDPGLGLRLIYFSYDVKMKEKGDIPEGYSVSREKKERFSLILESASTNQTSMYLCASSSSGRALYEQYFGPGTRLTVT.

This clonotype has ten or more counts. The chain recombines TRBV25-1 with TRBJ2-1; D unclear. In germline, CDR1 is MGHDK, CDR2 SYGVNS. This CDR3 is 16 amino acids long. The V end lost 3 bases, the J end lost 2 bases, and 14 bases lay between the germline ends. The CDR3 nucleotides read TGTGCCAGCAGTGATCGATCCGGTGGTCCCTACAATGAGCAGTTCTTC. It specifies CASSDRSGGPYNEQFF. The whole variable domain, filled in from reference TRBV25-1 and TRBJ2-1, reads EADIYQTPRYLVIGTGKKITLECSQTMGHDKMYWYQQDPGMELHLIHYSYGVNSTEKGDLSSESTVSRIRTEHFPLTLESARPSHTSQYLCASSDRSGGPYNEQFFGPGTRLTVL.

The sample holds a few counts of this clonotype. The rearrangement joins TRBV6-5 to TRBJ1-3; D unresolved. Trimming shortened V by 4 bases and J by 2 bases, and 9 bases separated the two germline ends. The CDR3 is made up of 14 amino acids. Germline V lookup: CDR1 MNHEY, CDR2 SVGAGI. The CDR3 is CASSFPTTGNTIYF. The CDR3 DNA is TGTGCCAGCAGTTTTCCAACAACTGGAAACACCATATATTTT.

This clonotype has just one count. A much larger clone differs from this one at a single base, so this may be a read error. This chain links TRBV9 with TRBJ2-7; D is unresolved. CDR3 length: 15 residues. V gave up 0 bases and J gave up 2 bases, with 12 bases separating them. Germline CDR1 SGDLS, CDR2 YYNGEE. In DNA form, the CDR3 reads TGTGCCAGCAGCGTAGATCCAGAGGAAACCTACGAGCAGTACTTC. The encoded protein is CASSVDPEETYEQYF.

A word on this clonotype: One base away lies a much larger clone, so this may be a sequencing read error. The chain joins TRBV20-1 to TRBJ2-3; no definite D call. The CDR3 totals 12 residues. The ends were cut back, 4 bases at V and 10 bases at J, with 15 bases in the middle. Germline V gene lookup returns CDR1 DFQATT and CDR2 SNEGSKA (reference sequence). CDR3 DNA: TGCAGTGCTATAAGAGAGGCAAATGCGCAGTATTTT. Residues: CSAIREANAQYF.

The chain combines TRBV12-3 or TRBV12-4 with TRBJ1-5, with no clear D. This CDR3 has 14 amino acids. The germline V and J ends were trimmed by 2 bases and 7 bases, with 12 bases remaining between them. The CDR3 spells CASSLRADFQPQHF. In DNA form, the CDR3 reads TGTGCCAGCAGTTTAAGGGCAGACTTCCAGCCCCAGCATTTT.

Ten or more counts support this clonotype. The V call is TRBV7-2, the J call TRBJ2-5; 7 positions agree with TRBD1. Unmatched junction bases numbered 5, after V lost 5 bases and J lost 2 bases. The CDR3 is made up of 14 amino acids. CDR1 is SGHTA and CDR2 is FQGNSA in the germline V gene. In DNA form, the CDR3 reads TGTGCCAGCAGCCCGACGGGACAGCAAGAGACCCAGTACTTC. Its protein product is CASSPTGQQETQYF.

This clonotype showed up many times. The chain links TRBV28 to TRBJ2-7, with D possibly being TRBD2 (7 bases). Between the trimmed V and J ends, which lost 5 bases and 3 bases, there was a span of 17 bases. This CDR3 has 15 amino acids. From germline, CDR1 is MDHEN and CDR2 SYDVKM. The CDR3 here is CASSDPGRGIYEQYF. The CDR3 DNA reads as TGTGCCAGCAGTGACCCGGGGAGGGGGATCTACGAGCAGTACTTC.

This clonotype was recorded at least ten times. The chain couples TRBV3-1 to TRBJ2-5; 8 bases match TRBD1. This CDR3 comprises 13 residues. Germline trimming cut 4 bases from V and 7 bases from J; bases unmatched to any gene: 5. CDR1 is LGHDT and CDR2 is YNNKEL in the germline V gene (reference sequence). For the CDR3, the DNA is TGTGCCAGCAGCCTGGGACAGGACCGGACCCAGTACTTC. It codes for CASSLGQDRTQYF.

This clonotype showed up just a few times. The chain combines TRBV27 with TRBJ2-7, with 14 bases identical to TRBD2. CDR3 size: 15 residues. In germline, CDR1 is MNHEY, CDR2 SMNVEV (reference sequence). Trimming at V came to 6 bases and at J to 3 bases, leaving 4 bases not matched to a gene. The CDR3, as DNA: TGTGCCAGCAGAACGACTAGCGGGAGGGGCTACGAGCAGTACTTC. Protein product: CASRTTSGRGYEQYF.

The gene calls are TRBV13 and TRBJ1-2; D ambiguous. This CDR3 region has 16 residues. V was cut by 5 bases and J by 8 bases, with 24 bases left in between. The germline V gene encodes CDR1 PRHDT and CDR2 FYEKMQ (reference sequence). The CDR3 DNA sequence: TGTGCCAGCAGCCGTTGGACGTGGGCTCGAGATTGGGGCTACACCTTC. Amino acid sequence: CASSRWTWARDWGYTF.

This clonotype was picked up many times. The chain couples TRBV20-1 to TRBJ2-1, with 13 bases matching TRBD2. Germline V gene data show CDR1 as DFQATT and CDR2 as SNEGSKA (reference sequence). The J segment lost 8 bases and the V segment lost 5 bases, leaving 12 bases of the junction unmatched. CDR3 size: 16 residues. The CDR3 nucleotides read TGCAGTGCTGGGACTAGCGGGACCCTTTCGACCTATGAGCAGTTCTTC. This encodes CSAGTSGTLSTYEQFF.

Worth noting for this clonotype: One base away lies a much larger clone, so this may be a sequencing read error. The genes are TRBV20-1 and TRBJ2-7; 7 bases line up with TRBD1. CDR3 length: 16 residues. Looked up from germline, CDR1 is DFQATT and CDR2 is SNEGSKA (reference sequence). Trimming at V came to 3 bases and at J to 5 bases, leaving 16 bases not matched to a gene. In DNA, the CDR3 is TGCAGTGCTAGCGATGCCCGACAGGGTGGCGGCCACGAGCAGTACTTC. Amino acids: CSASDARQGGGHEQYF.

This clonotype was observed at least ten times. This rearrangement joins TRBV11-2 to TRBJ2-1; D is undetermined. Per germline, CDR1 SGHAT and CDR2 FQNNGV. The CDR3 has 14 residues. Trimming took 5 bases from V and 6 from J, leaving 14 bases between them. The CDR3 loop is CASSPTLAVNEQFF. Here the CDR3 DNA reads TGTGCCAGCAGCCCTACCCTCGCGGTCAATGAGCAGTTCTTC.

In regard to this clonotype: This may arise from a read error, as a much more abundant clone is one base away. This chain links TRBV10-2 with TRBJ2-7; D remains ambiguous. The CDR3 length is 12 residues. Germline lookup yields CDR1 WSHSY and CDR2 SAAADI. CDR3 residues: CATGESSCEQYF. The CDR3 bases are TGCGCCACCGGAGAAAGCTCCTGCGAGCAGTACTTC.

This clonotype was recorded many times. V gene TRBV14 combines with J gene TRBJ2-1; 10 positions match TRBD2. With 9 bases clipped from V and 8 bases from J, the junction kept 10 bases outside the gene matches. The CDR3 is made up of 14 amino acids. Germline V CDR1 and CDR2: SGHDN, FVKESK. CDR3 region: CASKAGGPWDEQFF. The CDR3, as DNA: TGTGCCAGTAAAGCGGGAGGGCCATGGGATGAGCAGTTCTTC.

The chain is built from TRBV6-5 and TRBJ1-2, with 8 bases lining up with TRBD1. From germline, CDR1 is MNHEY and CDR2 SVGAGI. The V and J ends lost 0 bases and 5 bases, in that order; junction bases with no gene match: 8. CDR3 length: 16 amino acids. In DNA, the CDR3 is TGTGCCAGCAGTTACTCGAATTCAGGGGGCGGATATGGCTACACCTTC. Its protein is CASSYSNSGGGYGYTF.